The clone carrying this T cell receptor beta chain was detected ten times or more. Its antigen is as yet unknown. Germline V gives CDR1 LNHDA, CDR2 SQIVND (reference sequence). Trimming took 4 bases from V and 0 from J, leaving 13 bases between them. The CDR3 consists of 16 residues. This specimen comes from a study of T cells in Graves' hyperthyroidism and ophthalmopathy. General observations from the study: In the analysis, a 13 V-J model separated ophthalmopathy from stable hyperthyroidism. Blood also carried most thyroid clonotypes expanded above 0.001.

Patients having uncontrolled infection, another autoimmune disease, pregnancy or lactation were not included. From RNA transcripts, TCR beta CDR3 regions were amplified. Researchers ran a first-round RT-PCR on the TCR CDR3 using the HTBI primer set. TCRdb re-called the multiplex PCR reads through MiXCR, storing one row per CDR3 protein. Here the sample spans about 640,000 distinct CDR3 sequences, about 45% being singletons. The chain uses TRBV19 and TRBJ1-5; D unresolved. This receptor was obtained from an adult man with Graves' disease, either hyperthyroidism or ophthalmopathy (not recorded which). Sequencing input: peripheral blood or thyroid tissue (not recorded which). In DNA form, the CDR3 reads TGTGCCAGTAGTACGTTGGAGGCTGGTAGCAATCAGCCCCAGCATTTT. This sequence encodes CASSTLEAGSNQPQHF.